Listed below are T cell receptor beta chains from one sample, sequenced in a study of T cell repertoires in cytomegalovirus infection. TCRdb passed the reads through MiXCR, listing each CDR3 protein once. Of roughly 920,000 distinct CDR3 sequences in the sample, 31% were seen once. These receptors' targets are unknown. Here the sequenced sample was cultured CD8+ T cells from PBMCs, taken from culture after CMV antigen stimulation. These receptors were obtained from a human donor in good health (CMV status not recorded). Some clones in this sample may be carry-over from other donors' samples. CDR3s include the opening cysteine and the closing phenylalanine or tryptophan. A D gene is named only where the DNA matches it firmly. Size tells how often a clone was seen (once, few, many) or the class of an expanded clone, and some rows leave it out.

>.|TRBJ2-2|.|TRBV6-8
CASSYGEIGELFF
TGTGCCAGCAGTTACGGGGAGATCGGGGAGCTGTTTTTT
>.|TRBJ2-5|many|TRBV7-9
CASSDNRDEETQYF
TGTGCCAGCAGCGATAACAGGGATGAGGAGACCCAGTACTTC
>TRBD2|TRBJ2-3|.|TRBV9
CASSVDKASGGSSTDTQYF
TGTGCCAGCAGCGTAGATAAGGCTAGCGGGGGTTCGAGCACAGATACGCAGTATTTT
>.|TRBJ2-1|many|TRBV7-2
CASSPLGYNEQFF
TGTGCCAGCAGCCCCCTCGGATACAATGAGCAGTTCTTC
>.|TRBJ1-1|few|TRBV6-5
CASFPGLPNTEAFF
TGTGCCAGTTTTCCGGGACTGCCAAACACTGAAGCTTTCTTT
>TRBD2|TRBJ2-5|.|TRBV20-1
CSARAGAGGPGQYF
TGCAGTGCTAGAGCAGGAGCGGGGGGGCCCGGCCAGTACTTC
>.|TRBJ2-1|few|TRBV10-2
CASSEKGLTYNEQFF
TGCGCCAGCAGTGAGAAGGGGCTCACCTACAATGAGCAGTTCTTC
>TRBD1|TRBJ1-6|many|TRBV7-6
CASSLVGDRGASPLHF
TGTGCCAGCAGCTTAGTTGGGGACAGGGGGGCATCACCCCTCCACTTT
>.|TRBJ1-2|.|TRBV4-1
CASSQGGITGHTF
TGCGCCAGCAGCCAAGGAGGGATTACGGGCCACACCTTC
>.|TRBJ2-4|.|TRBV4-1
CASSQGTVDVTLAKNIQYF
TGTGCCAGCAGCCAAGGGACGGTAGACGTTACGCTAGCCAAAAACATTCAGTACTTC
>TRBD2|TRBJ2-5|.|TRBV6-4
CASSPGSLRGSGGETQYF
TGTGCCAGCAGCCCCGGGAGTCTAAGGGGTAGCGGGGGAGAGACCCAGTACTTC
>.|TRBJ1-1|few|TRBV6-5
CASSYSAQLLRGAFF
TGTGCCAGCAGTTACTCTGCACAGCTCCTTAGAGGAGCTTTCTTT
>.|TRBJ1-5|.|TRBV9
CASSPEGGLDQPQHF
TGTGCCAGCAGCCCCGAGGGGGGTTTGGATCAGCCCCAGCATTTT
>.|TRBJ1-5|.|TRBV27
CASSPYAGYQPQHF
TGTGCCAGCAGTCCATATGCAGGCTATCAGCCCCAGCATTTT
>TRBD2|TRBJ2-7|few|TRBV7-6
CASSSTSGGEQYF
TGTGCCAGCAGTTCGACTAGCGGGGGCGAGCAGTACTTC
>.|TRBJ1-3|.|TRBV6-2/TRBV6-3
CASSYYFRSSGNTIYF
TGTGCCAGCAGTTACTACTTCCGGAGCTCTGGAAACACCATATATTTT
>.|TRBJ1-1|.|TRBV6-1
CAAGQGTEAFF
TGTGCCGCGGGGCAGGGGACTGAAGCTTTCTTT
>.|TRBJ2-1|many|TRBV7-6
CASSPAGSYNEQFF
TGTGCCAGCAGCCCCGCAGGGTCCTACAATGAGCAGTTCTTC
>TRBD1|TRBJ1-2|many|TRBV7-8
CASSLMWTGNYGYTF
TGTGCCAGCAGCTTAATGTGGACAGGGAACTATGGCTACACCTTC
>.|TRBJ2-3|many|TRBV12-3/TRBV12-4
CASSLGGGASDTQYF
TGTGCCAGCAGCTTAGGCGGGGGCGCCTCAGATACGCAGTATTTT
>.|TRBJ2-3|.|TRBV18
CASLPLGTGADTQYF
TGTGCCAGCCTACCACTCGGGACCGGGGCAGATACGCAGTATTTT
>.|TRBJ1-5|.|TRBV5-8
CASVQGWGNQPQHF
TGTGCCAGCGTTCAGGGTTGGGGCAATCAGCCCCAGCATTTT
>.|TRBJ2-2|few|TRBV6-5
CASSPPGRATGELFF
TGTGCCAGCAGCCCCCCGGGGCGCGCCACCGGGGAGCTGTTTTTT
>.|TRBJ1-1|few|TRBV6-5
CASSYGYAGTEAFF
TGTGCCAGCAGTTACGGTTATGCGGGGACTGAAGCTTTCTTT
>.|TRBJ2-5|few|TRBV18
CASSPSGYQETQYF
TGTGCCAGCTCACCCTCGGGATACCAAGAGACCCAGTACTTC
>.|TRBJ1-6|.|TRBV7-6
CASNSDLGGSPLHF
TGTGCCAGCAATTCGGATCTAGGAGGTTCACCCCTCCACTTT
>.|TRBJ1-1|.|TRBV27
CASVPTGFTEAFF
TGTGCCAGCGTACCCACAGGGTTCACTGAAGCTTTCTTT
>TRBD1|TRBJ1-2|.|TRBV20-1
CSAMDREGSGYTF
TGCAGTGCTATGGACAGGGAAGGGTCTGGCTACACCTTC
>.|TRBJ1-1|few|TRBV2
CAARTSLEAFF
TGTGCCGCTCGGACGAGCCTTGAAGCTTTCTTT
>.|TRBJ2-3|.|TRBV6-2/TRBV6-3
CASSYSPVKDTQYF
TGTGCCAGCAGTTACTCACCAGTCAAAGATACGCAGTATTTT
>.|TRBJ1-1|.|TRBV7-9
CASSLALGWMLEAFF
TGTGCCAGCAGCTTAGCGTTGGGATGGATGCTTGAAGCTTTCTTT
>TRBD2|TRBJ2-5|few|TRBV24-1
CATSTSGVYQETQYF
TGTGCCACCAGTACTAGCGGGGTTTACCAAGAGACCCAGTACTTC
>TRBD1|TRBJ1-2|.|TRBV27
CASSFDPDRGWYGYTF
TGTGCCAGCAGTTTTGACCCGGACAGGGGGTGGTATGGCTACACCTTC
>.|TRBJ2-2|.|TRBV5-1
CASSHSGVGTGELFF
TGCGCCAGCAGCCACTCAGGGGTCGGCACCGGGGAGCTGTTTTTT
>TRBD1|TRBJ2-5|few|TRBV7-9
CASSPLGQGGVQETQYF
TGTGCCAGCAGCCCACTCGGACAGGGAGGTGTGCAAGAGACCCAGTACTTC